This T cell receptor (beta chain) was retrieved from a study of blood T cell repertoires in COVID-19. Study details: COVID-19 samples collected from the United States, Italy and Spain covered acute and convalescent phases. PBMCs, B-cell-depleted T cells, or T cells were the source of the cDNA or gDNA that made up the material.

Authors' analysis steps: How many nucleated cells were present was estimated from reference gene primer amplification. TCRdb keeps only in-frame clones here, not all; method: immunoSEQ multiplex PCR. The D gene and trimming were derived from the DNA, and the V and J assignments and clone size from that table. This table holds roughly 59,000 clones, more than 75% found once. Germline CDR1 reads MNHEY; CDR2 reads SVGAGI. CDR3 length equals 14 residues. Trimming took off 7 bases at V and 4 bases at J, with 16 bases between the two ends. The V and J genes are TRBV6-5 and TRBJ1-2; no clear D. The clonotype comes from a man aged 80 or over with acute or convalescent COVID-19. The sequenced sample consisted of peripheral blood. In nucleotides, the CDR3 is TGTGCCAGCACCCAAGACGGGGTGGGCTATGGCTACACCTTC. Residues: CASTQDGVGYGYTF.